Each of the 23 T cell receptor beta chains below was sequenced from the same sample in a study of immune evolution from preneoplasia to lung adenocarcinoma. Generated by immunoSEQ multiplex PCR, the TCRdb table keeps only in-frame clones and is missing some. The sample lists about 4,900 clones, just over 75% occurring once. Sequencing was carried out using FFPE minimally invasive lung adenocarcinoma tissue. The receptors shown here come from a person aged 55-85 years with lung adenocarcinoma.

CDR3 DNA: TGTGCCAGCAGTTTATTAGGTGTTGCGGATACGCAGTATTTT. Translating gives CASSLLGVADTQYF. The V gene is TRBV28, the J gene TRBJ2-3; D remains unclear. The germline V gene encodes CDR1 MDHEN and CDR2 SYDVKM. The CDR3 sequence is 14 residues long. V lost 1 base, J lost 6 bases, and 11 bases lay in between.

The rearrangement joins TRBV6-5 to TRBJ1-6; 7 bases fit TRBD1. V shed 6 bases and J 8 bases; nucleotides not matched to a gene: 1. The CDR3 consists of 12 residues. In germline, CDR1 is MNHEY, CDR2 SVGAGI. The CDR3 bases are TGTGCCAGCAGCAGGGGGGATTCACCCCTCCACTTT. Translated, it gives CASSRGDSPLHF.

The chain recombines TRBV27 with TRBJ2-1, with TRBD1 matching 10 bases. After removal of 7 bases from V and 4 bases from J, the junction contained 19 bases not matched to a gene. This CDR3 contains 19 residues. Germline V CDR1 and CDR2: MNHEY, SMNVEV (reference sequence). The CDR3 protein is CASTFSSFDGTGDYNEQFF. Written as DNA, the CDR3 is TGTGCCAGCACTTTTTCATCTTTCGACGGGACAGGGGATTACAATGAGCAGTTCTTC.

This rearrangement joins TRBV6-1 to TRBJ2-5; 7 nucleotides agree with TRBD2. Per the germline V gene, CDR1 is MNHNS and CDR2 is SASEGT. The CDR3 sequence is 14 residues long. Trimming at V came to 3 bases and at J to 5 bases, leaving 6 bases not matched to a gene. The CDR3 reads CASSDGGGPETQYF. For the CDR3, the DNA is TGTGCCAGCAGTGACGGGGGAGGGCCTGAGACCCAGTACTTC.

CDR3 bases: TGTGCCAGCAGTTACAAGGGTGGAAACACCATATATTTT. Translated: CASSYKGGNTIYF. The chain is built from TRBV6-5 and TRBJ1-3; D uncertain. V lost 2 bases, J lost 3 bases, and 5 bases lay in between. Germline V lookup: CDR1 MNHEY, CDR2 SVGAGI. The CDR3 is made up of 13 amino acids.

The rearrangement joins TRBV30 to TRBJ1-1, with D possibly being TRBD1 (5 bases). This CDR3 spans 15 amino acids. Germline V lookup: CDR1 GTSNPN, CDR2 SVGIG (reference sequence). Deletions cut 3 bases from V and 7 bases from J, with 21 bases between. The CDR3 loop reads CAWSPWYLLGGEAFF. The CDR3 DNA is TGTGCCTGGAGCCCATGGTATCTCCTGGGGGGTGAAGCTTTCTTT.

This clone has more than one count but fewer than ten. V is TRBV25-1 and J is TRBJ1-1; D is undetermined. The V gene lost 3 bases and the J gene lost 5 bases, with 4 bases spanning the gap. CDR1 and CDR2 (germline): MGHDK, SYGVNS. This CDR3 is built from 11 residues. The CDR3 nucleotides are TGTGCCAGCAGTGACCGGACTGAAGCTTTCTTT. This sequence encodes CASSDRTEAFF.

The V call is TRBV29-1, the J call TRBJ1-1; unclear D gene. From germline, CDR1 is SQVTM and CDR2 ANQGSEA. The CDR3 totals 13 residues. The V and J ends lost 0 bases and 2 bases respectively, with 7 bases between them. CDR3 protein: CSVEDRLNTEAFF. CDR3 nucleotides: TGCAGCGTTGAAGACCGCTTAAACACTGAAGCTTTCTTT.

The rearrangement joins TRBV9 to TRBJ2-5; TRBD2 might be the D (5 bases). Per germline, CDR1 SGDLS and CDR2 YYNGEE. Trimming removed 5 bases from V and 1 base from J, with 12 bases in between. The CDR3 loop spans 14 amino acids. The CDR3 spells CASSRGSIQETQYF. The CDR3 bases are TGTGCCAGCAGTCGTGGGAGTATCCAAGAGACCCAGTACTTC.

The chain employs TRBV7-9 and TRBJ2-5; TRBD2 matches at 11 bases. Trimming took 7 bases from V and 4 from J; bases not matched to a gene: 8. The germline V gene has CDR1 SEHNR and CDR2 FQNEAQ (reference sequence). The CDR3 has 15 residues. CDR3 in DNA: TGTGCCAGCACCTCATTCACTAGCGGGAGAGAGACCCAGTACTTC. Residues: CASTSFTSGRETQYF.

The V gene is TRBV7-6, the J gene TRBJ2-5, with 8 bases lining up with TRBD1. The trim removed 1 base at V and 4 bases at J, leaving 8 bases unmatched. The CDR3 is 16 amino acids. Germline V lookup: CDR1 SGHVS, CDR2 FNYEAQ. This chain's CDR3 is CASSLGSQGAAETQYF. CDR3 coding DNA: TGTGCCAGCAGCTTAGGAAGTCAGGGGGCTGCAGAGACCCAGTACTTC.

This sequence joins TRBV5-6 and TRBJ1-5; D unclear. The CDR3 consists of 12 residues. Looked up from germline, CDR1 is SGHDT and CDR2 is YYEEEE. V shed 0 bases and J shed 6 bases, with 4 bases lying between them. The CDR3 is CASSLGAQPQHF. The CDR3 nucleotides read TGTGCCAGCAGCTTGGGCGCTCAGCCCCAGCATTTT.

This clone occurred once. The gene calls are TRBV18 and TRBJ2-3; 7 bases match TRBD2. Losses at the gene ends were 6 bases for V and 2 bases for J; bases not matched to a gene: 11. The CDR3 runs 16 residues. Looked up from germline, CDR1 is KGHSH and CDR2 is LQKENI. The CDR3 sequence is CASSTLTSETTDTQYF. CDR3 bases: TGTGCCAGCTCTACCTTAACTAGCGAGACCACAGATACGCAGTATTTT.

This clone has a handful of counts. This chain connects TRBV5-4 to TRBJ1-2; TRBD1 might be the D (6 bases). The CDR3 spans 14 residues. Trimming took 4 bases from V and 8 from J, leaving 18 bases between them. Germline loops: CDR1 SGHNT, CDR2 YYREEE (reference sequence). In nucleotides, the CDR3 is TGTGCCAGCAGCCCTAGGACAGAGTTAGCCGGCTACACCTTC. Translating gives CASSPRTELAGYTF.

Details on this clone: The same CDR3 also results from other DNA sequences found in this sample. This chain uses TRBV7-9 with TRBJ2-2, with 8 bases aligning to TRBD1. Germline loops: CDR1 SEHNR, CDR2 FQNEAQ (reference sequence). The V and J ends lost 7 bases and 6 bases, in that order; junction bases with no gene match: 16. CDR3 length equals 17 residues. Written as DNA, the CDR3 is TGTGCCAGCACGAGGGTGATCGGGACAGGTGATGCCGGGGAGCTGTTTTTT. Amino acid sequence: CASTRVIGTGDAGELFF.

This clone was recorded a few times. CDR3 in amino acids: CASSPPLGDTEAFF. The CDR3 bases are TGTGCCAGCAGCCCCCCTCTGGGCGACACTGAAGCTTTCTTT. The chain carries TRBV7-9 and TRBJ1-1; D remains ambiguous. V gave up 5 bases and J gave up 3 bases, with 13 bases separating them. This CDR3 is built from 14 residues. Germline CDR1 and CDR2: SEHNR and FQNEAQ (reference sequence).

This chain links TRBV7-9 with TRBJ2-5; D not certain. The CDR3 totals 14 residues. V lost 1 base, J lost 4 bases, and 10 bases lay in between. Per germline, CDR1 SEHNR and CDR2 FQNEAQ (reference sequence). CDR3 loop: CASSLGAIRETQYF. In DNA, the CDR3 is TGTGCCAGCAGCTTAGGCGCGATTCGAGAGACCCAGTACTTC.

The V gene is TRBV7-9, the J gene TRBJ1-1, with TRBD1 identical over 12 bases. The CDR3 length is 15 residues. Germline CDR1 SEHNR, CDR2 FQNEAQ (reference sequence). Trimming at V came to 3 bases and at J to 3 bases, leaving 2 bases not matched to a gene. The CDR3 DNA sequence: TGTGCCAGCAGCTTGGGACAGGGGGCGGACACTGAAGCTTTCTTT. Translating gives CASSLGQGADTEAFF.

V usage is TRBV4-3 and J usage is TRBJ1-1; 10 bases fit TRBD1. V shed 4 bases and J 3 bases; nucleotides not matched to a gene: 2. CDR1 and CDR2 (germline): LGHNA, YSLEER. CDR3 length: 14 amino acids. CDR3 in DNA: TGCGCCAGCAGCCTCGGACAGGGGGACACTGAAGCTTTCTTT. It codes for CASSLGQGDTEAFF.

This clone was seen a handful of times. This chain connects TRBV5-1 to TRBJ1-2; D gene uncertain. The CDR3 sequence is 12 residues long. From germline, CDR1 is SGHRS and CDR2 YFSETQ. The V gene lost 5 bases and the J gene lost 8 bases, with 13 bases spanning the gap. The CDR3 loop reads CASRSRLDGYTF. The CDR3, as DNA: TGCGCCAGCAGATCAAGGCTGGACGGCTACACCTTC.

This clone occurred a few times. This chain connects TRBV28 to TRBJ2-7; tentatively, D is TRBD2 (5 bases). This CDR3 has 13 amino acids. Trimming removed 5 bases at V and 3 bases at J, with 11 bases between. Germline CDR1 MDHEN, CDR2 SYDVKM. CDR3: CASSGGRYYEQYF. The CDR3 coding sequence is TGTGCCAGCAGTGGAGGCAGGTACTACGAGCAGTACTTC.

CDR3 sequence (DNA): TGTGCCAGCAGCCAAGGGACAGGGGGTGGCGAGCAGTACTTC. Its translation: CASSQGTGGGEQYF. V is TRBV9 and J is TRBJ2-7, with TRBD1 identical over 11 bases. Germline CDR1 is SGDLS and CDR2 is YYNGEE. CDR3 size: 14 residues. V gave up 4 bases and J gave up 6 bases; unmatched junction bases: 6.

The genes are TRBV19 and TRBJ1-3; tentatively, D is TRBD1 (5 bases). V lost 8 bases and J lost 2, with 10 bases in between. Germline V gene lookup returns CDR1 LNHDA and CDR2 SQIVND (reference sequence). The CDR3 loop spans 13 amino acids. CDR3 DNA sequence: TGTGCCAGTCAGAGGGACGCTGGAAACACCATATATTTT. Translated: CASQRDAGNTIYF.